Following are 13 T cell receptor beta chains from one sample sequenced in a study of metastatic and nonmetastatic thyroid tumors (dated by TCRdb to about 2020). No patient had received any treatment before thyroid surgery. The library was generated by PCR. Data came from an Illumina HiSeq 4000. TCRdb passed the public sequencing reads through fastp at Q25 and MiXCR, retaining productive beta sequences. The sample data list approximately 15,000 clones, and approximately 20% of these were observed just once. About a fifth of the sample is in the top ten clones. The sample taken for sequencing was adjacent normal tissue. Receptors originate from a female donor with papillary thyroid cancer or a benign thyroid nodule (not recorded which). Some clones in this sample may be carry-over from other donors' samples.

This clone was picked up a small number of times. This chain connects TRBV2 to TRBJ1-2; D call uncertain. The CDR3 sequence is 11 residues long. V was shortened by 7 bases and J by 8 bases, with 11 bases between the two germline ends. Germline loops: CDR1 SNHLY, CDR2 FYNNEI. Here the CDR3 DNA reads TGTGCCAGCATGTATTCGTACGGCTACACCTTC. Encoded protein: CASMYSYGYTF.

The chain has TRBV5-4 and TRBJ1-1; D is unresolved. V lost 4 bases and J 8 bases, leaving 12 bases between the germline ends. CDR3 length: 12 residues. Germline-derived CDR1 and CDR2 are SGHNT and YYREEE (reference sequence). The CDR3 region is CASSQDRAEAFF. The CDR3 DNA reads TGTGCCAGCAGCCAGGACCGGGCGGAAGCTTTCTTT.

The rearrangement joins TRBV7-2 to TRBJ2-3; tentative D call: TRBD2 (5 bases). V was clipped by 5 bases and J by 7 bases, with 13 bases between them. The germline V gene encodes CDR1 SGHTA and CDR2 FQGNSA. The CDR3 runs 13 residues. The CDR3 nucleotides read TGTGCCAGCAGCAAGAGGGCGTCATATACGCAGTATTTT. It specifies CASSKRASYTQYF.

This clone was observed a handful of times. The chain combines TRBV18 with TRBJ1-2; the D gene is possibly TRBD1 (6 bases). CDR3 length: 13 residues. V was trimmed by 1 base and J by 3 bases, leaving 6 bases between them. The germline V gene has CDR1 KGHSH and CDR2 LQKENI. CDR3 loop: CASSPQGDYGYTF. The CDR3 nucleotides read TGTGCCAGCTCACCACAGGGGGACTATGGCTACACCTTC.

This sequence joins TRBV5-1 and TRBJ2-3, with 11 bases lining up with TRBD2. The CDR3 has 17 residues. CDR1 is SGHRS, CDR2 YFSETQ, per germline. V lost 0 bases, J lost 2 bases, and 5 bases stayed unmatched. The CDR3 here is CASSLAGTSGITDTQYF. Written as DNA, the CDR3 is TGCGCCAGCAGCTTGGCGGGGACTAGCGGTATCACAGATACGCAGTATTTT.

The chain employs TRBV6-1 and TRBJ2-6; 7 bases line up with TRBD1. The CDR3 runs 17 residues. The germline V gene has CDR1 MNHNS and CDR2 SASEGT. V shed 5 bases, J shed 3 bases, and the junction held 10 bases outside the gene matches. As DNA, the CDR3 is TGTGCCAGCAGTAAAGGGGGCGCCCGCTTTGGGGCCAACGTCCTGACTTTC. The encoded protein is CASSKGGARFGANVLTF.

For this clone: Possible read error: a much larger clone is one base away. The chain uses TRBV6-1 and TRBJ1-6; D uncertain. CDR1 and CDR2 (germline): MNHNS, SASEGT. The CDR3 sequence is 13 residues long. The CDR3 DNA follows: TGTGCCAGCAGCCCTCGGACCCGTTCACCCCTCCGCTTT. As protein: CASSPRTRSPLRF.

The rearrangement joins TRBV19 to TRBJ2-6, with unresolved D. The V gene's germline CDR1 is LNHDA and CDR2 SQIVND (reference sequence). Trimming stripped 6 bases from V and 0 bases from J, with 9 bases between. The CDR3 has 15 amino acids. The CDR3 DNA reads as TGTGCCAGTAGCCTAAGCTCCTCTGGGGCCAACGTCCTGACTTTC. Amino acid sequence: CASSLSSSGANVLTF.

The chain has TRBV20-1 and TRBJ2-7; D may correspond to TRBD1 or TRBD2 (6 bases each). Germline CDR1 and CDR2: DFQATT and SNEGSKA (reference sequence). CDR3 length: 13 amino acids. The V gene lost 6 bases and the J gene lost 7 bases, with 19 bases spanning the gap. The CDR3 region has the DNA TGCAGTGCCCTGGACGGCGAAGGGGGGGAGCAGTACTTC. It codes for CSALDGEGGEQYF.

This chain joins TRBV18 and TRBJ2-1; D is undetermined. This CDR3 contains 13 residues. The germline CDR1 and CDR2 sequences are KGHSH and LQKENI. V lost 3 bases to trimming and J lost 5 bases, with 8 bases between them. In nucleotides, the CDR3 is TGTGCCAGCTCACCTTATCTAAACAATGAGCAGTTCTTC. This gives the protein CASSPYLNNEQFF.

The chain employs TRBV29-1 and TRBJ2-7; 9 nucleotides agree with TRBD2. Germline-derived CDR1 and CDR2 are SQVTM and ANQGSEA. The CDR3 is 13 residues long. Trimming cost V 6 bases and J 0 bases; bases outside gene matches: 3. CDR3 DNA sequence: TGCAGCGTCCTTAGCGGGAGCTCCTACGAGCAGTACTTC. It yields the protein CSVLSGSSYEQYF.

The chain links TRBV7-2 to TRBJ1-1, with a weak D call TRBD1 (5 bases). The CDR3 extends over 13 amino acids. Trimming removed 5 bases at V and 1 base at J, with 8 bases between. The germline CDR1 and CDR2 sequences are SGHTA and FQGNSA. The DNA for the CDR3 is TGTGCCAGCAGCCGTGACAGGAACACTGAAGCTTTCTTT. Amino acids: CASSRDRNTEAFF.

This clone was detected only a few times. The chain uses TRBV5-5 and TRBJ2-5; TRBD1 matches 10 bases. The CDR3 is 17 residues long. J gave up 9 bases and V 3 bases, and 17 bases lay outside the gene matches. Germline lookup yields CDR1 SGHKS and CDR2 YYEKEE (reference sequence). The CDR3 sequence: CASSSTGQGLVMTAQYF. The DNA for the CDR3 is TGTGCCAGCAGCTCTACGGGACAGGGGCTTGTAATGACGGCCCAGTACTTC.